The source of this T cell receptor (beta chain) is a study of cytomegalovirus exposure and HLA in healthy donors (dated by TCRdb to the late 2010s). As for the study more broadly: An earlier analysis of under 600 of the donors reported 250 to 300 Gb of sequence data and around 120 million unique TCR beta sequences from about 179 million T cells. Roughly 300 gigabases of sequencing data and roughly 81 million unique TCR sequences made up an early release that covered approximately 620 HLA-typed donors. Of the approximately 400 genotyped donors, about 80% fell in the genetic ancestry cluster associated with self-reported Caucasian donors. The study aimed to test whether signatures of past pathogen exposure could be identified by cataloging public T cell receptors. The T cell repertoires of under 750 subjects were profiled by immunosequencing and related to cytomegalovirus serostatus. A separate validation cohort of 100 to 150 different subjects was used in addition to the roughly 700-subject first cohort. To predict cytomegalovirus infection status, the study combined high-throughput TCR immunosequencing, statistical association of individual TCRs with disease status, and machine learning. In a later analysis, previously published TCR beta repertoires from several hundred donors were re-analyzed and high-resolution HLA genotyping was added so that TCR occurrence patterns could be studied. Rather than using new phenotypic data, the later analysis identified candidate immune exposures from TCR beta sequences and from how often those sequences occurred across donors. An earlier analysis of 587 of the donors applied high-throughput TCR beta sequencing to assess whether each TCR beta V gene segment acted as functional or pseudogenic. Donor age, sex, ethnicity and CMV serostatus were compiled together with the repertoire data. In a later genetic analysis, genome-wide SNP genotypes for 398 of the 666 donors were used, and that subset was treated as a discovery cohort. Every repertoire in the discovery cohort had been generated on one and the same sequencing platform. Class I and class II HLA loci were covered by the typing at four-digit resolution. The number of donors typed differed by locus, with 629-630 for A, B, C, DRB1 and DQB1, around 520 for DQA1, over 600 for DPA1, and roughly 450 for DPB1. Roughly 5 DR-DQ haplotypes were treated as single units for association and clustering because of strong linkage in the cohort. Across 300 to 500 genotyped donors of the cohort, an average of roughly 250,000 unique TCR beta nucleotide sequences per donor were sequenced, and 15% to 20% of those sequences were non-productive. What the work shows at the level of the full study, not this receptor alone: In an earlier analysis of 587 of the donors, most TCR beta V segments appeared in productive rearrangements about 90% or about 30% of the time, broadly matching IMGT annotations. This cohort had only TCR beta chains sequenced, and the lack of alpha or paired-chain data limited which features could be detected. A few of the identified cytomegalovirus-associated TCR beta chains were confirmed in vitro to be specific for cytomegalovirus antigens. Correlated functional status among segregating V segments might reflect linkage disequilibrium, but an unknown experimental factor could not be ruled out. V-gene and J-gene trimming of TCR beta chains was associated with a missense DCLRE1C variant in a later genetic analysis, and the association was replicated in an independent cohort. In a later analysis, most CMV-associated TCR beta chains were found to appear HLA-restricted, with HLA associations seemingly driven largely by CMV exposure. Most TCR sequences were seen in very few donors, while some public TCRs were found in many individuals. Several of the top co-occurrence clusters appeared to be linked to parvovirus B19, influenza, CMV and Epstein-Barr virus, according to a later analysis. In a later analysis, HLA-associated TCR beta chains were found to be more clonally expanded and to have lower generation probabilities than equally common non-associated chains. The presence/absence analyses assumed that sequencing depth was roughly uniform across donors, and that assumption may not be true. A further reported finding was that TCR beta sequences accurately predicted the HLA-A and HLA-B alleles for most subjects in the first cohort. In both the original and validation cohorts, the classifier was reported to diagnose cytomegalovirus status with high specificity and sensitivity. A cluster of highly shared sequence variants was judged likely to be a technical artifact of the sequencing pipeline. According to a later genetic analysis, donors in an Asian-associated ancestry cluster had fewer N-insertions in productive TCRs than the roughly 700-donor mean. According to the authors, the approach could potentially be generalized to other disease states and immunological phenotypes. Because counts were too low, approximately 18 rarely observed V segments, including chromosome 9 orphons, were excluded from the earlier analysis of 587 of the donors. A later analysis associated about 17,000 TCR beta sequences with specific HLA alleles at a false discovery rate of 0.05. Because HLA typing was unavailable for some donors at each locus, only the typed subset was used in association tests. The only immune exposure information available for the cohort was CMV serostatus. Assigning TCR associations to individual alleles was difficult when HLA alleles, especially DR and DQ, strongly co-occurred. According to a later analysis, TCR association rates differed among HLA loci, with DRB1 alleles showing the most associated TCRs and HLA-C alleles showing the fewest. Because the 87-base-pair reads could not distinguish some IMGT-functional V segments, including TRBV6-2 and TRBV6-3, those segments were excluded. The study listed over 150 TCR beta chains as associated with cytomegalovirus.

The CDR3 contains 15 residues, cysteine and phenylalanine counted. Of the read, only the CDR3 DNA is kept; its 45 bases are in frame from base 1. CDR1 is given as SGHAT and CDR2 as FQNNGV, both from the germline V gene. The germline ends are 6 bases apart after V is trimmed by 0 bases and J by 0 bases. The cohort comprised some 700 healthy bone marrow donors. At the time of sampling, all cohort members were nominally healthy, though unrecorded immune exposures were likely present. The donor was CMV seropositive and was included in the group of approximately 310 seropositive cohort members. Each donor provided a peripheral blood sample, and peripheral blood mononuclear cells were used for TCR beta sequencing. The Qiagen DNeasy Blood Extraction Kit was used to extract genomic DNA from the blood cell samples. Libraries were constructed by the immunoSEQ multiplex PCR assay. The multiplex PCR relied on a mix of 60 forward primers for TCR Vbeta segments and 13 reverse primers for TCR Jbeta segments. The CDR3 region of rearranged TCR beta genes was amplified from genomic DNA with a multiplex PCR assay. Amplified TCR beta libraries were sequenced as 87-base-pair reads on the Illumina HiSeq System. The published analysis was carried out like this. A later analysis counted about 80 million unique TCR beta chains across the 666 repertoires, and 10 million to 12 million of these chains were shared by at least two donors. A nearest-neighbor algorithm error-corrected the raw reads and collapsed the reads into unique sequences, merging closely related sequences to remove PCR and sequencing errors. CDR3 sequences were aligned to IMGT reference sequences to assign V, D and J gene segments. For a sequence to be retained, a match of at least six nucleotides was required to both a V gene segment and a J gene segment. Rearrangements were classified as productive when the CDR3 lacked stop codons and remained in frame with V and J, and all other rearrangements were classified as non-productive. Following IMGT convention, CDR3 was defined as the stretch from the second conserved V-encoded cysteine to the conserved J-encoded phenylalanine. The earlier analysis of roughly 590 of the donors excluded any sequence lacking an unambiguous match to a single V gene segment. An earlier analysis of a few hundred of the donors called V segments functional above 56.7% productive rearrangements and segregating when the between-donor standard deviation exceeded 5%. To diagnose cytomegalovirus status from the catalog of TCR beta chain sequences, a statistical classification framework was built. A later analysis assigned V and J genes by comparing TCR nucleotide sequences with IMGT/GENE-DB human TR gene sequences. In a later analysis, CDR3 sequences and most-parsimonious VDJ recombination scenarios were assigned using the TCRdist pipeline. In a later analysis, each TCR beta chain was defined by its CDR3 amino acid sequence together with its V-gene family, and reads without a unique V-gene family were excluded. To address suspected cross-contamination and a sequencing artifact, a later analysis removed some 620 highly shared, low-generation-probability nucleotide sequences. In a later analysis, a clonal expansion index for each public chain was calculated from normalized within-repertoire ranks of inferred template counts. A later analysis computed generation probabilities with a VDJ recombination model fitted to out-of-frame rearrangements, and checked the results against IGoR. In a later analysis, TCR-TCR, TCR-HLA and TCR-CMV co-occurrence was scored with hypergeometric tests, and a repertoire-size bias correction was applied to TCR pairs. A later analysis estimated false discovery rates by permuting HLA or CMV assignments 20 times. In a later analysis, co-occurring TCRs were grouped using DBSCAN, and TCRdist sequence similarity was added for clustering within HLA-allele-positive subsets. For co-occurrence clustering, repertoires with fewer than 30,000 or more than 120,000 public chains were excluded, along with five or six repertoires with anomalous nucleotide sharing. TCRdb stores this immuneACCESS table with in-frame sequences only. Part of the clones is absent; in the studies checked, under half of the shortfall reflects unresolved V genes, and no reason is known for the rest. V, J and clone size are taken as reported in that table, and D and trimming were inferred from the DNA itself. The sample table lists some 130,000 clones, approximately 79% of them with a count of one. The ten most abundant clones make up around 4.2% of the sample.

Of note for this clone: Which antigen it targets is not known. Base qualities are not provided; no much larger clone lies one nucleotide away.

The source of this sequence is a man aged 45 to 65 in good health and CMV-seropositive. The V gene is TRBV11-2 and the J gene is TRBJ2-1, with no D gene named confidently. The sample taken for sequencing was PBMCs. CDR3 region: CASSLELSSYNEQFF. The sequenced DNA is TGTGCCAGCAGCTTAGAACTGAGCTCCTACAATGAGCAGTTCTTC.